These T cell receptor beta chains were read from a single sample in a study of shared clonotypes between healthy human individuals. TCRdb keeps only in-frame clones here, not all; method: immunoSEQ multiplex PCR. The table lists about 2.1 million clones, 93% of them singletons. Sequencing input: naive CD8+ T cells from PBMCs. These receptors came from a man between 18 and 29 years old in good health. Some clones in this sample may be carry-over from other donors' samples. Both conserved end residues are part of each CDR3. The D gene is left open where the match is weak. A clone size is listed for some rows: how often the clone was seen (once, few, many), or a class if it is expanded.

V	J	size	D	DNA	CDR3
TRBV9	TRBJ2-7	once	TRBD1	TGTGCCAGCAGCCTAGGGACAGGGGTTTCCTACGAGCAGTACTTC	CASSLGTGVSYEQYF
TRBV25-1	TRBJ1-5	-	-	TGTGCCAGCAGTGAATTGTGGCAGGGCGGCTTTAGCAATCAGCCCCAGCATTTT	CASSELWQGGFSNQPQHF
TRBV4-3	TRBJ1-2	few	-	TGCGCCAGCAGCCTTAGGACGGGGGTGGGCTATGGCTACACCTTC	CASSLRTGVGYGYTF
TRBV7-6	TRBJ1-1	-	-	TGTGCCAGCAGCCAAAGGGTGAACACTGAAGCTTTCTTT	CASSQRVNTEAFF
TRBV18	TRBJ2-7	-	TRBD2	TGTGCCAGCTCACCACCGACTAGCGACTCCTACGAGCAGTACTTC	CASSPPTSDSYEQYF
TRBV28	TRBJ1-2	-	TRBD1	TGTGCCAGCAGTCCACTCCGGGACTTCGACAGGGGAAGTAACTATGGCTACACCTTC	CASSPLRDFDRGSNYGYTF
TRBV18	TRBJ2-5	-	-	TGTGCCAGCTCAGTCCCCGGGCCCAGAGAGACCCAGTACTTC	CASSVPGPRETQYF
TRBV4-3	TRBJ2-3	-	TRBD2	TGCGCCAGCAGCCCTATAGCGGGAGGGCCGTTTGGCACAGATACGCAGTATTTT	CASSPIAGGPFGTDTQYF
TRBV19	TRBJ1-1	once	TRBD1	TGTGCCAGCCGCCCCACCCGGGACAGGGAACCTGAAGCTTTCTTT	CASRPTRDREPEAFF
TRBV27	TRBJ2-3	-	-	TGTGCCAGCACCCACACTAGATCTAGCACAGATACGCAGTATTTT	CASTHTRSSTDTQYF
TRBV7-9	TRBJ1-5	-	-	TGTGCCAGCAGCTCGTTGGAGACCGGGGAAGGTCAGCCCCAGCATTTT	CASSSLETGEGQPQHF
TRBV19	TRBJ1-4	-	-	TGTGCCAGTAGTAACGCGGGTGAAAAACTGTTTTTT	CASSNAGEKLFF
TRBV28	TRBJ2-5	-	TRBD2	TGTGCCAGCAGTCCCTCGACTAGCGGGATTTTGGAGACCCAGTACTTC	CASSPSTSGILETQYF
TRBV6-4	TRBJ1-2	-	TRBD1	TGTGCCAGCAGCCCCCGGACAGGAGCGAGGGCTGGCTACACCTTC	CASSPRTGARAGYTF
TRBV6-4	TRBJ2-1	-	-	TGTGCCAGCAGTGACTCAGCCTACAATGAGCAGTTCTTC	CASSDSAYNEQFF
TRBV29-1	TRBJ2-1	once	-	TGCAGCGTTGTTTGGGTCTACAATGAGCAGTTCTTC	CSVVWVYNEQFF
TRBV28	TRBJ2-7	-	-	TGTGCCAGCAGTTTTTCCGGGACGTATACTACTTACGAGCAGTACTTC	CASSFSGTYTTYEQYF
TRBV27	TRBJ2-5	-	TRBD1	TGTGCCAGCCGACCGACAGGGGGCGCGGGGCCCCAGTACTTC	CASRPTGGAGPQYF
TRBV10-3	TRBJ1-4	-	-	TGTGCCATCAGTGAGTCGAGAGGTGCAACTAATGAAAAACTGTTTTTT	CAISESRGATNEKLFF
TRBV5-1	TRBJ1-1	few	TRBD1	TGCGCCAGCAGCCATGGGACAGGGACAACTGAAGCTTTCTTT	CASSHGTGTTEAFF
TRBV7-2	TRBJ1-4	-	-	TGTGCCAGCAGCTTAGCGGTGGGGGGCCGACGGGAAAAACTGTTTTTT	CASSLAVGGRREKLFF
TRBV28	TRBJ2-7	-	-	TGTGCCAGCAGTTCACGACTAAACGAGCAGTACTTC	CASSSRLNEQYF
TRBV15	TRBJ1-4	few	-	TGTGCCACCAGCGAAGCGAACGGGGAAAAACTGTTTTTT	CATSEANGEKLFF
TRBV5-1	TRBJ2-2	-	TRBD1	TGCGCCAGCAGTTCCAGGGGGCGGGACACCGGGGAGCTGTTTTTT	CASSSRGRDTGELFF
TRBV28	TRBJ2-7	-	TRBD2	TGTGCCAGCAGTTTAGGACTAGCGGGAGGGCGGGACGAGCAGTACTTC	CASSLGLAGGRDEQYF
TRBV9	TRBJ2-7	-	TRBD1	TGTGCCAGCAGCGTCGGACAGGAGCCCTACGAGCAGTACTTC	CASSVGQEPYEQYF
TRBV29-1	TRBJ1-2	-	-	TGCAGCGTTAGGGACCAACTGGGGACCTTC	CSVRDQLGTF
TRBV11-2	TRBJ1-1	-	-	TGTGCCAGCAGCTCCCATGGGTCAAACACTGAAGCTTTCTTT	CASSSHGSNTEAFF
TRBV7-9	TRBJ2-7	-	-	TGTGCCAGCAGCCCGGCCACTGCAGGTAGTACCTACGAGCAGTACTTC	CASSPATAGSTYEQYF
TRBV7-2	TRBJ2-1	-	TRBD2	TGTGCCAGCAGCTTAGTAGGGCTCGGTCTAGCGGGAAAGGAGCAGTTCTTC	CASSLVGLGLAGKEQFF
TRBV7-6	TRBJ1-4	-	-	TGTGCCAGCAGCCCCGACATCCCGGGGAGCAATGAAAAACTGTTTTTT	CASSPDIPGSNEKLFF
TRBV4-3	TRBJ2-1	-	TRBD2	TGCGCCAGCAGCCAAGGGCGGGAGTTAAGGAATGAGCAGTTCTTC	CASSQGRELRNEQFF
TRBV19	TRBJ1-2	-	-	TGTGCCAGTATGAGGCCCGGGGGCAGATACTATGGCTACACCTTC	CASMRPGGRYYGYTF
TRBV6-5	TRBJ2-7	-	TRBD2	TGTGCCAGCAGTTCGGCAGGAGCGGGAATCGGTGGAGAGCAGTACTTC	CASSSAGAGIGGEQYF
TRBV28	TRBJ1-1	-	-	TGTGCCAGCAGACCTGACAGTTACACTGAAGCTTTCTTT	CASRPDSYTEAFF
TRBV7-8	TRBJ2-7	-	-	TGTGCCAGCAGCTTGCTAGGCTCTTACCCCACCTACGAGCAGTACTTC	CASSLLGSYPTYEQYF
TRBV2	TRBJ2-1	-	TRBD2	TGTGCCAGCAGTGACGGGACTAGCGGGAGGGCCCTCTACAATGAGCAGTTCTTC	CASSDGTSGRALYNEQFF
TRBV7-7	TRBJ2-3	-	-	TGTGCCAGCAGCCGACCGGGGGATACGCAGTATTTT	CASSRPGDTQYF
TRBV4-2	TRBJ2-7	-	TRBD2	TGTGCCAGCAGCCAAGTTTTACTAGCGGGAGGGCCCACCGCCTACGAGCAGTACTTC	CASSQVLLAGGPTAYEQYF